This T cell receptor (beta chain) was recorded in a study of blood T cells in healthy people across ages (dated by TCRdb to the mid-2010s). The study in broad terms: In model experiments, roughly one uniquely barcoded TCR beta cDNA molecule per two T cells was captured by template switching. The study measured age-related changes in TCR beta repertoire diversity using deep sequencing normalized with unique cDNA molecular identifiers. Donors were grouped into four age groups: young (average about 15 years), middle-aged (39), aged (62) and long-lived (about 89). Using the same blood draw, the study looked at two additional independent replicas of 1 million unique cDNA reads for two donors, one aged 18 to 30 and the other aged 80 or older. The study at large found these results: Since profiling was done on bulk unsorted PBMCs, naive and antigen-experienced compartments could not be conclusively compared. Observed TCR beta diversity per million T cells fell roughly linearly with age, and a significant reduction was already apparent by age around 40. The long-lived group showed more naive CD4+ T cells, fewer expanded clones and increased TCR diversity than the aged group, suggesting age selection. The percentage of naive T cells measured by flow cytometry correlated strongly with observed TCR beta diversity. Estimates of total diversity from one million sequenced T cells were regarded as lower bounds and underestimates. The CMV infection status of donors was not known, potentially confounding age-related changes in expanded clonotypes.

The donors were roughly 40 Caucasian individuals from Russia, aged roughly 6 to 100 years, who were systemically healthy. Each donor gave about 9.2 milliliters of peripheral blood, drawn into EDTA-treated Vacutainer tubes. Ficoll-Paque density-gradient centrifugation was used to isolate PBMCs, with at least 7 million per sample. Trizol reagent was used to extract total RNA from the PBMCs, yielding at least 5 micrograms per sample. Naive CD45RAhigh/CD27high T cell percentages were measured by flow cytometry on a PBMC aliquot from every donor. Receptors were amplified or captured by 5' RACE. Data came from an Illumina HiSeq 2500. A second PCR of roughly 6 to 11 cycles was performed with a sample-barcoded 5' primer and a J-beta primer mix. Each TCR beta cDNA molecule received a unique molecular identifier from a template-switch 5' adaptor carrying 12 random nucleotides. Each sample yielded at least 2.5 million CDR3-containing paired-end reads. All of the RNA was converted into first-strand cDNA using the Mint cDNA synthesis kit, with a TRBC-specific oligonucleotide serving as the primer. All cDNA was treated with uracil-DNA glycosylase and then went through a first 18-cycle PCR with the universal primers M1SS and BC2_uni_R. Turning to the authors' computational methods: For normalization, 1 million high-quality reads, each with a distinct molecular identifier, were randomly selected from each sample. Instead of being binned into consensus sequences, reads with shared molecular identifiers were discarded. CDR3 identification, clonotype clustering and error correction used MiTCR with a Q25 quality threshold and the strictest error-elimination algorithm. A nonparametric unseen species model using Euler transformation provided a lower-bound estimate of total TCR beta diversity. TCRdb redid the processing of the public reads, applying fastp at Q25 and MiXCR, and retained in-frame beta chains. Rows are combined by CDR3 protein, so each entry shows the most common genes and DNA. The authors' filters were not applied to this entry. In all, the sample holds more than 900,000 distinct CDR3 sequences, and about 29% of those were seen once. Roughly 10% of the sample is held by the ten biggest clonotypes.

This clonotype was observed a single time. This receptor's antigen is unknown. A read error may explain this, as a much larger clone is one base away. The CDR3 sequence holds 13 residues, the cysteine and phenylalanine included. Just the 39-base CDR3 DNA is kept, in frame starting at base 1. According to the germline V gene, CDR1 reads ENHRY and CDR2 reads SYGVKD. Trimming removed 10 bases from V and 3 bases from J, leaving 15 bases between the germline ends. These sequences were also reported in another study, on T cells of mothers and their children. The second study also describes: Nine systemically healthy Caucasian individuals served as donors, namely three mothers together with their six children. cDNA synthesis consumed the entire amount of extracted RNA, loaded at 1.5 ug RNA in each 15 ul reaction. In the second PCR, sample barcodes and 2-4 random nucleotides were introduced via the M1S primer. Over 9.5 million TCR beta CDR3 reads were obtained for each mother, and millions of reads were obtained for each child. TCR recombination output is similarly shaped by thymic selection in related and unrelated pairs, with a minor effect exerted by inherited differences. Related mother-child pairs always showed normalized repertoire overlap that was slightly higher than in unrelated mother-child pairs, though the difference was never significant. No persistent microchimeric T cell clones were found, with a detection sensitivity of approximately 95 clones per million clonotypes. In the study, deep NGS was used to compare the TCR beta repertoires of mothers and children, and features distinguishing related mother-child pairs from unrelated individuals were sought. Mothers averaged about 40 +/- 4 years of age and children averaged around 10 +/- 4 years. After adapters were ligated using NEBNext reagents, the libraries underwent 100+100 nt paired-end sequencing on an Illumina HiSeq 2000. To prevent cross-contamination, the mother and child libraries were prepared one month apart and sequenced in separate runs. Each donor had between about 500,000 and 2,300,000 distinct TCR beta clonotypes identified. Naive TCR beta clonotypes were estimated from low-frequency clonotypes matched to each donor's FACS-determined naive share, without sorting.

The receptor's source is a woman aged 40-49 years in good health. Sequencing was performed on blood. The rearranged segments are TRBV10-3 and TRBJ1-2; tentative D gene TRBD1, with 6 bases matching. The DNA sequence reads TGTGCCAGCAACAGGGAAGATGACTATGGCTACACCTTC. This yields the protein CASNREDDYGYTF.